This record concerns one T cell receptor (beta chain) sequence. The data derive from a study of technical replicates of blood from several donors. The protocol was immunoSEQ multiplex PCR, while the TCRdb copy is restricted to in-frame clones and leaves out a portion. The sample holds tens of thousands of clones; less than 99% are singletons and the top ten take over 0.2%. V dropped 4 bases and J dropped 8; count of bases not matched to a gene: 13. The germline gives CDR1 MGHRA, CDR2 YSYEKL. This CDR3 is built from 16 residues. Input material: T cells isolated from PBMCs. This sequence originates from a human donor in good health. This sequence joins TRBV4-1 and TRBJ2-1, with 8 bases lining up with TRBD2. The CDR3 region has the DNA TGCGCCAGCAGCCCGTTAGAGAGCGGGAGAAGGGATGAGCAGTTCTTC. Translation gives CASSPLESGRRDEQFF.